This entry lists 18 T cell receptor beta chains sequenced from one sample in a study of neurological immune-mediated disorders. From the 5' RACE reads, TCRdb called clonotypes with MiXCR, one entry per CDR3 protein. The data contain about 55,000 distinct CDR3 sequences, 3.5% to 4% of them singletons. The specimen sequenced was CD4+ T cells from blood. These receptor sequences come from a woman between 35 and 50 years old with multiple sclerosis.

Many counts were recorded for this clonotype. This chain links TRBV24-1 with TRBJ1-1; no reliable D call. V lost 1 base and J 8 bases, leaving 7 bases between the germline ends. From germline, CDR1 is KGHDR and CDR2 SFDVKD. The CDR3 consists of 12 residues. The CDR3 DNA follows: TGTGCCACCAGTGATTTTGGGCGGGAAGCTTTCTTT. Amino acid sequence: CATSDFGREAFF.

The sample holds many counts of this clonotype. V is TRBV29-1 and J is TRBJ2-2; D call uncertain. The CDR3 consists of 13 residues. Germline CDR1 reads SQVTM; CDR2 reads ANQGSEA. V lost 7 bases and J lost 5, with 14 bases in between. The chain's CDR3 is CSAWTPETGELFF. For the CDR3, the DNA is TGCAGCGCTTGGACGCCGGAAACCGGGGAGCTGTTTTTT.

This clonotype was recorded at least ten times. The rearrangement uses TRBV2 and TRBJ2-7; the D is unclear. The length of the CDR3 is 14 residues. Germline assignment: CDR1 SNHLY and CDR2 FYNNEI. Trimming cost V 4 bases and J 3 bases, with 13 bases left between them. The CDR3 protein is CASSGRIGVYEQYF. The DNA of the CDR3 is TGTGCCAGCAGTGGCAGGATTGGCGTCTACGAGCAGTACTTC.

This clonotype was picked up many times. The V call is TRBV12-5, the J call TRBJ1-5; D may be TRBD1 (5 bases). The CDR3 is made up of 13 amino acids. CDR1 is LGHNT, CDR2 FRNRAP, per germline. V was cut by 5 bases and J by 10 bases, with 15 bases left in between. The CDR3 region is CASGDRGSRPQHF. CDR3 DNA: TGTGCTAGTGGTGACCGGGGGTCCAGACCCCAGCATTTT.

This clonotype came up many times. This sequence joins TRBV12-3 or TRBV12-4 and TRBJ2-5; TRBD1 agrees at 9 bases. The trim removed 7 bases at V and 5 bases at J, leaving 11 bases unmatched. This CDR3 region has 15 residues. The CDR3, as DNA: TGTGCCAGCATTCCGGGACAGGGAGATTCGGAGACCCAGTACTTC. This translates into CASIPGQGDSETQYF.

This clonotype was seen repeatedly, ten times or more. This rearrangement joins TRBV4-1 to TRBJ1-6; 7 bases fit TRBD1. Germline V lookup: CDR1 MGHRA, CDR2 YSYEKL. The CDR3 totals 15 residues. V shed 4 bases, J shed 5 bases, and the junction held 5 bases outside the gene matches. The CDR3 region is CASSRPGTDNSPLHF. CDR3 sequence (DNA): TGCGCCAGCAGCCGTCCAGGGACAGATAATTCACCCCTCCACTTT.

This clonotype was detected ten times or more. CDR3: CASSPRGYEQYF. The DNA of the CDR3 is TGTGCCAGCAGCCCCCGGGGGTACGAGCAGTACTTC. The J gene is TRBJ2-7, the V gene TRBV11-2; possible D gene TRBD2, 6 bases. Germline V gene sequence: CDR1 SGHAT, CDR2 FQNNGV. The length of the CDR3 is 12 residues. Trimming shortened V by 5 bases and J by 4 bases, and 9 bases separated the two germline ends. The full variable domain, its missing parts supplied by reference TRBV11-2 and TRBJ2-7, is EAGVAQSPRYKIIEKRQSVAFWCNPISGHATLYWYQQILGQGPKLLIQFQNNGVVDDSQLPKDRFSAERLKGVDSTLKIQPAKLEDSAVYLCASSPRGYEQYFGPGTRLTVT.

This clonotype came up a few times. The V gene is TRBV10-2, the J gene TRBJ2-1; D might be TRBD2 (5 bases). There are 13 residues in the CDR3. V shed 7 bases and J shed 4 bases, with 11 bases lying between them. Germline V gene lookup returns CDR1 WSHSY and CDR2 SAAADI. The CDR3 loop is CASTTGLYNEQFF. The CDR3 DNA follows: TGCGCCAGCACTACGGGATTATACAATGAGCAGTTCTTC.

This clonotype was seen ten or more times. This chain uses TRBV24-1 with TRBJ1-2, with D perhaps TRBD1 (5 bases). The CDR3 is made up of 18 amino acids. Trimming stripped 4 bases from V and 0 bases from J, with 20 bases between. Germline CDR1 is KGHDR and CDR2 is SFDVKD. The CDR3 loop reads CATSDPHRRDAANYGYTF. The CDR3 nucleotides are TGTGCCACCAGTGACCCCCATCGCAGGGATGCAGCTAACTATGGCTACACCTTC.

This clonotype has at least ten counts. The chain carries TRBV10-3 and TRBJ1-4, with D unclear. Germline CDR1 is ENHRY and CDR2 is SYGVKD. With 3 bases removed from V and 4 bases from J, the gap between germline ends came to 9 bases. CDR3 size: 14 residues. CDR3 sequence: CAISDELNNEKLFF. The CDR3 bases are TGTGCCATCAGTGACGAGCTGAATAATGAAAAACTGTTTTTT.

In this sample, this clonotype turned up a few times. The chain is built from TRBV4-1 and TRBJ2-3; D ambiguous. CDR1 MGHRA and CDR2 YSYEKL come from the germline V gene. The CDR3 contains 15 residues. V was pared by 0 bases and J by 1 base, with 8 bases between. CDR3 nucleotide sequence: TGCGCCAGCAGCCAAGATGGGGTAGGCACAGATACGCAGTATTTT. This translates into CASSQDGVGTDTQYF.

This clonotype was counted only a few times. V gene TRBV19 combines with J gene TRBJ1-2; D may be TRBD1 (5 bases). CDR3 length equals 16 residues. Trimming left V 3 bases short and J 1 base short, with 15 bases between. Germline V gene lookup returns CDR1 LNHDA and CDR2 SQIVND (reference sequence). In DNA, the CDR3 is TGTGCCAGTAGTATTACAAGGGGCGCGGGTAACTATGGCTACACCTTC. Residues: CASSITRGAGNYGYTF.

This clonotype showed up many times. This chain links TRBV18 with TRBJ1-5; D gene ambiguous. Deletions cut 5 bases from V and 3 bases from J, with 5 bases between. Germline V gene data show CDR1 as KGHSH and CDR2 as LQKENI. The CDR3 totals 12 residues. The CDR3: CASSSPNQPQHF. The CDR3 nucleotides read TGTGCCAGCTCATCGCCCAATCAGCCCCAGCATTTT. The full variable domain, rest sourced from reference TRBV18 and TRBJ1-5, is NAGVMQNPRHLVRRRGQEARLRCSPMKGHSHVYWYRQLPEEGLKFMVYLQKENIIDESGMPKERFSAEFPKEGPSILRIQQVVRGDSAAYFCASSSPNQPQHFGDGTRLSIL.

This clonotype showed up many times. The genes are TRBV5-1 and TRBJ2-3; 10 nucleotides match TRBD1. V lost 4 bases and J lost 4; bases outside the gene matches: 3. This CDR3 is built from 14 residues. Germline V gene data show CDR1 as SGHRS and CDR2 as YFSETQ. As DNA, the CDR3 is TGCGCCAGCAGCATCGGACAGGGGGCAGATACGCAGTATTTT. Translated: CASSIGQGADTQYF.

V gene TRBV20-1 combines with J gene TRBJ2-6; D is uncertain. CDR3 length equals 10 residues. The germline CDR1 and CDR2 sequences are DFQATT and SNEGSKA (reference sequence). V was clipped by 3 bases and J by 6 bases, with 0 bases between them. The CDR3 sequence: CSARANVLTF. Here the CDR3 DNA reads TGCAGTGCTAGGGCCAACGTCCTGACTTTC.

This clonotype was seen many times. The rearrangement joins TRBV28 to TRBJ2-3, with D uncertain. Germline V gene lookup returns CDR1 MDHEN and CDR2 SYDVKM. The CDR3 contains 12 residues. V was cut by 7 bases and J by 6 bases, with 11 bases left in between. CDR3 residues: CASTSPGDTQYF. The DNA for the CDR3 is TGTGCCAGCACCTCTCCCGGCGATACGCAGTATTTT.

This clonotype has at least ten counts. In DNA form, the CDR3 reads TGTGCCAGCAGCGTAGCTCCCGGACTAGCGGGGGGCAATGAGCAGTTCTTC. Protein: CASSVAPGLAGGNEQFF. This chain joins TRBV9 and TRBJ2-1; 14 bases are shared with TRBD2. V gave up 0 bases and J gave up 6 bases; unmatched junction bases: 5. This CDR3 comprises 17 residues. The V gene's germline CDR1 is SGDLS and CDR2 YYNGEE.

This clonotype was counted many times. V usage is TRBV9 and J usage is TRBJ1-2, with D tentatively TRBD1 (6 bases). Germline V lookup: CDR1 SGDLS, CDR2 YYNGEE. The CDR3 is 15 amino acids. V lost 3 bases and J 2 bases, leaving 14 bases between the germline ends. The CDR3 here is CASSEGGSSNYGYTF. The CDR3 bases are TGTGCCAGCAGCGAGGGGGGCAGCTCCAACTATGGCTACACCTTC.